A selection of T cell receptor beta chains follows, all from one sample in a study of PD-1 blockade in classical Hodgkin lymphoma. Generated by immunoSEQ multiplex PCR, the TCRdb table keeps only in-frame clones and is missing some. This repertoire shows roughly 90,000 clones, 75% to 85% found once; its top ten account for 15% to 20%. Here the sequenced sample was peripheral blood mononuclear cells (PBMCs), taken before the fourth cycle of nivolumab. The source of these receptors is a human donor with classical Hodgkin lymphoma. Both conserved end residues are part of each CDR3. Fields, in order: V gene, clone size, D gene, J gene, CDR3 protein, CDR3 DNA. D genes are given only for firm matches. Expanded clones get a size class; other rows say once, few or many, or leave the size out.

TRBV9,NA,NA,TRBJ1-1,CASSVGGQLNTEAFF,TGTGCCAGCAGCGTAGGTGGACAGCTGAACACTGAAGCTTTCTTT
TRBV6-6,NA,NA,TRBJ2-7,CASSYYPGEQYF,TGTGCCAGCAGTTACTACCCCGGCGAGCAGTACTTC
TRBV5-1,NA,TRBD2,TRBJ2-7,CASSLPGLAGAGEQYF,TGCGCCAGCAGCTTGCCGGGACTAGCGGGAGCGGGTGAGCAGTACTTC
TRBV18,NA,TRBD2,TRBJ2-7,CASSPYGTSGGYEQYF,TGTGCCAGCTCACCCTACGGGACTAGCGGAGGCTACGAGCAGTACTTC
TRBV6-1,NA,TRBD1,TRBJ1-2,CASSERWTGPYGYTF,TGTGCCAGCAGTGAAAGGTGGACAGGGCCCTATGGCTACACCTTC
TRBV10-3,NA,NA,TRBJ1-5,CAISESRGGAGQPQHF,TGTGCCATCAGTGAGTCCCGGGGAGGGGCTGGTCAGCCCCAGCATTTT
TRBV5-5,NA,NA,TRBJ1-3,CASSVGTSGNTIYF,TGTGCCAGCAGCGTCGGGACATCTGGAAACACCATATATTTT
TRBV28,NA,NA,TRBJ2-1,CASIGAVSSYNEQFF,TGTGCCAGCATCGGAGCGGTAAGCTCCTACAATGAGCAGTTCTTC
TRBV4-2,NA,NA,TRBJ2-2,CASSQASGGGTGELFF,TGTGCCAGCAGCCAGGCTAGCGGAGGGGGGACCGGGGAGCTGTTTTTT
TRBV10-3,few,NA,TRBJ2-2,CAISGGPGTGELFF,TGTGCCATCAGTGGGGGGCCCGGGACCGGGGAGCTGTTTTTT
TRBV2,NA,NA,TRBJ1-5,CASSRESFDQPQHF,TGTGCCAGCAGTCGGGAGAGTTTCGATCAGCCCCAGCATTTT
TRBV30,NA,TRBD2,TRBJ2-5,CAWSTGTSGRMVTQYF,TGTGCCTGGAGTACCGGGACTAGCGGGAGAATGGTGACCCAGTACTTC
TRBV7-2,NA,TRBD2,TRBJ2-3,CASSPRTSGRTDTQYF,TGTGCCAGCAGCCCCCGGACTAGCGGGAGAACAGATACGCAGTATTTT
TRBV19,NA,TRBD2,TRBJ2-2,CASKLADTNTGELFF,TGTGCCAGTAAACTAGCGGATACGAACACCGGGGAGCTGTTTTTT
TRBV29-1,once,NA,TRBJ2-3,CSVIHGPDTQYF,TGCAGCGTCATCCACGGCCCAGATACGCAGTATTTT
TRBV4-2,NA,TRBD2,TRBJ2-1,CASSQVGGTKYNEQFF,TGTGCCAGCAGCCAAGTGGGCGGGACTAAATACAATGAGCAGTTCTTC
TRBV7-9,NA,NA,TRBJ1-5,CASSSGVSSNQPQHF,TGTGCCAGCAGCTCGGGGGTTAGTAGCAATCAGCCCCAGCATTTT
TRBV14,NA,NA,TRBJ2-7,CASTKGLAYEQYF,TGTGCCAGCACCAAGGGTTTAGCCTACGAGCAGTACTTC
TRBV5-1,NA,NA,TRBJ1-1,CASSLTLTEAFF,TGCGCCAGCAGCTTGACATTGACTGAAGCTTTCTTT
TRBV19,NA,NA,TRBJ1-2,CASTTGSQGYGYTF,TGTGCCAGTACCACAGGAAGCCAAGGGTATGGCTACACCTTC
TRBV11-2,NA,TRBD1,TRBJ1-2,CASSPGTGYGYTF,TGTGCCAGCAGCCCCGGGACAGGGTATGGCTACACCTTC
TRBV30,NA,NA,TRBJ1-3,CAWSGGPTIYF,TGTGCCTGGAGTGGGGGGCCGACCATATATTTT
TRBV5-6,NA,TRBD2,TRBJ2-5,CASSQVGVAGGFQETQYF,TGTGCCAGCAGCCAGGTGGGGGTAGCGGGAGGGTTCCAAGAGACCCAGTACTTC
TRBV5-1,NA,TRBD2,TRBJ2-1,CASSPGLAGVSYNEQFF,TGCGCCAGCAGCCCGGGACTAGCGGGAGTGTCCTACAATGAGCAGTTCTTC
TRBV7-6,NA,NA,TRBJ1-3,CASSLGPRSHSGNTIYF,TGTGCCAGCAGCTTAGGCCCCCGCAGCCACTCTGGAAACACCATATATTTT
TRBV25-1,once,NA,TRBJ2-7,CASSEYGGNEQYF,TGTGCCAGCAGTGAATATGGGGGAAACGAGCAGTACTTC
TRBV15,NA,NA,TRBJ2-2,CATSPRRGLTNTGELFF,TGTGCCACCAGCCCCCGCAGGGGACTGACGAACACCGGGGAGCTGTTTTTT
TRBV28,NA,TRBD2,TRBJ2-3,CASSPQGLAGGFADTQYF,TGTGCCAGCAGTCCCCAGGGACTAGCGGGAGGTTTTGCAGATACGCAGTATTTT
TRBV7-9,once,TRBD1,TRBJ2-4,CASSSQGAPNIQYF,TGTGCCAGCAGCTCCCAGGGGGCCCCAAACATTCAGTACTTC